The 10 T cell receptor beta chains below all came from one sample that was sequenced in a study of shared clonotypes between healthy human individuals. Assay used: immunoSEQ multiplex PCR; TCRdb lists only in-frame clones, some missing. The sample records a few million clones, around 93% being singletons. Input material: naive CD4+ T cells from PBMCs. As to subset: CD45RA+ positively selected. The origin of the receptors is a man between 18 and 29 years old in good health. Some clones in this sample may be carry-over from other donors' samples.

This clone was counted once. The chain recombines TRBV11-3 with TRBJ2-7; 7 bases are a match to TRBD1. V gave up 5 bases and J gave up 7 bases; unmatched junction bases: 8. The CDR3 extends over 13 amino acids. From germline, CDR1 is SGHNT and CDR2 YENEEA. The CDR3 is CASSNTGAREQYF. For the CDR3, the DNA is TGTGCCAGCAGCAATACAGGGGCCCGAGAGCAGTACTTC.

V and J are TRBV6-5 and TRBJ2-2, with TRBD2 identical over 8 bases. V shed 2 bases and J 4 bases; nucleotides not matched to a gene: 6. There are 16 residues in the CDR3. Germline CDR1 reads MNHEY; CDR2 reads SVGAGI. Written as DNA, the CDR3 is TGTGCCAGCAGTTACCTCTTAGCGGGACGCACCGGGGAGCTGTTTTTT. This sequence encodes CASSYLLAGRTGELFF.

This clone turned up a few times. The same CDR3 arises from other DNA sequences in this sample as well. The chain combines TRBV5-1 with TRBJ2-5; TRBD1 agrees at 7 bases. This CDR3 is 14 amino acids long. With 4 bases clipped from V and 1 base from J, the junction kept 4 bases outside the gene matches. Looked up from germline, CDR1 is SGHRS and CDR2 is YFSETQ. CDR3 DNA: TGCGCCAGCAGCACCGGGACAGCCCAAGAGACCCAGTACTTC. Translation gives CASSTGTAQETQYF.

The chain employs TRBV7-3 and TRBJ2-1; maybe TRBD1 (6 bases). Germline CDR1 is SGHTA and CDR2 is FQGTGA. V lost 2 bases, J lost 4 bases, and 12 bases lay in between. This CDR3 is 15 amino acids long. The CDR3 reads CASSLGQRAYNEQFF. In DNA form, the CDR3 reads TGTGCCAGCAGCTTAGGACAGAGAGCTTACAATGAGCAGTTCTTC. The variable domain in full, completed from reference TRBV7-3 and TRBJ2-1, reads GAGVSQTPSNKVTEKGKYVELRCDPISGHTALYWYRQSLGQGPEFLIYFQGTGAADDSGLPNDRFFAVRPEGSVSTLKIQRTERGDSAVYLCASSLGQRAYNEQFFGPGTRLTVL.

The chain is built from TRBV10-3 and TRBJ2-7, with 7 nucleotides matching TRBD1. Per the germline V gene, CDR1 is ENHRY and CDR2 is SYGVKD. The CDR3 contains 12 residues. After removal of 3 bases from V and 9 bases from J, the junction contained 5 bases not matched to a gene. CDR3 DNA sequence: TGTGCCATCAGTGAAACAGGGGATCTGCAGTACTTC. Translation: CAISETGDLQYF.

The chain uses TRBV4-1 and TRBJ2-7; TRBD2 matches 16 bases. J was trimmed by 0 bases and V by 4 bases; bases with no gene match: 12. The CDR3 covers 20 residues. Germline CDR1 and CDR2: MGHRA and YSYEKL. This CDR3 is CASSPDTGTSGGASSYEQYF. The CDR3 nucleotides read TGCGCCAGCAGCCCTGATACCGGGACTAGCGGGGGGGCCAGCTCCTACGAGCAGTACTTC.

The chain recombines TRBV5-6 with TRBJ2-7, with D unclear. Per germline, CDR1 SGHDT and CDR2 YYEEEE. CDR3 length: 14 residues. Deletions cut 4 bases from V and 0 bases from J, with 11 bases between. CDR3 nucleotides: TGTGCCAGCAGCACGAAGGGCCTCTCCTACGAGCAGTACTTC. Protein product: CASSTKGLSYEQYF.

This clone was seen just once. This chain connects TRBV6-5 to TRBJ1-2; D unresolved. Germline CDR1 MNHEY, CDR2 SVGAGI. This CDR3 is 15 amino acids long. Trimming removed 0 bases from V and 7 bases from J, with 15 bases in between. This chain's CDR3 is CASSYSGGMSSGYTF. The DNA for the CDR3 is TGTGCCAGCAGTTACTCCGGAGGAATGAGCTCTGGCTACACCTTC.

V gene TRBV11-2 combines with J gene TRBJ2-3, with D perhaps matching TRBD2 (6 bases). The V gene lost 0 bases and the J gene lost 6 bases, with 10 bases spanning the gap. The CDR3 covers 14 residues. Looked up from germline, CDR1 is SGHAT and CDR2 is FQNNGV. CDR3 DNA sequence: TGTGCCAGCAGCTTAGATTACACTAGCGATACGCAGTATTTT. The encoded protein is CASSLDYTSDTQYF.

The rearrangement uses TRBV7-9 and TRBJ1-1; 8 bases agree with TRBD1. This CDR3 is built from 15 residues. CDR1 and CDR2 (germline): SEHNR, FQNEAQ (reference sequence). Trimming took 4 bases from V and 5 from J; bases not matched to a gene: 9. The CDR3 DNA reads as TGTGCCAGCAGCTGGGGACAGGCGGCAGGAACTGAAGCTTTCTTT. Its protein is CASSWGQAAGTEAFF.